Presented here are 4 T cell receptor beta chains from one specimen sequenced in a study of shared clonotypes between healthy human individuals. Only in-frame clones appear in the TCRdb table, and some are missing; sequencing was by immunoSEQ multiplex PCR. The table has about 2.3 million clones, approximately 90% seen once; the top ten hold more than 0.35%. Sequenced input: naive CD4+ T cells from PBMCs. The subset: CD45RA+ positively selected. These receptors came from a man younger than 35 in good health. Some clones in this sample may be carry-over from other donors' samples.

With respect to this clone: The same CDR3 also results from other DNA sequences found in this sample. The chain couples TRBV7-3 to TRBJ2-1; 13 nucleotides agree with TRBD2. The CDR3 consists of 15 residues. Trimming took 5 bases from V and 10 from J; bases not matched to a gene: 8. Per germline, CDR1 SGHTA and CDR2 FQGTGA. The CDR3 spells CASSLGLAGAGEQFF. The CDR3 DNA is TGTGCCAGCAGCCTCGGACTAGCGGGAGCAGGAGAGCAGTTCTTC.

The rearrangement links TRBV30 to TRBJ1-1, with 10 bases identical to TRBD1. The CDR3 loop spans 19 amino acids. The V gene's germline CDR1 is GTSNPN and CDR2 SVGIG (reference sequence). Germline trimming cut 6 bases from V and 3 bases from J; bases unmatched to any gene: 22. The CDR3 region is CACRIRLGTGAKGDTEAFF. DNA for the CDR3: TGTGCCTGCAGGATCAGACTTGGGACAGGGGCAAAAGGGGACACTGAAGCTTTCTTT.

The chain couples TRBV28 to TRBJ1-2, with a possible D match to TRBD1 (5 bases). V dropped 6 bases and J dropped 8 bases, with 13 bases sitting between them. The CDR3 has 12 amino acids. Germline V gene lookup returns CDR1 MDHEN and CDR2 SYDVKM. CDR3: CASRGGGKGYTF. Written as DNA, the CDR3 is TGTGCCAGCAGGGGTGGGGGGAAAGGCTACACCTTC.

This CDR3 reads CASSYQSGGNQPQHF. CDR3 sequence (DNA): TGTGCCAGCAGTTACCAGTCGGGGGGAAATCAGCCCCAGCATTTT. J is TRBJ1-5 and V is TRBV6-6; D may be TRBD1 (5 bases). Germline CDR1 MNHNY, CDR2 SVGAGI (reference sequence). With 2 bases removed from V and 4 bases from J, the gap between germline ends came to 12 bases. CDR3 size: 15 residues.